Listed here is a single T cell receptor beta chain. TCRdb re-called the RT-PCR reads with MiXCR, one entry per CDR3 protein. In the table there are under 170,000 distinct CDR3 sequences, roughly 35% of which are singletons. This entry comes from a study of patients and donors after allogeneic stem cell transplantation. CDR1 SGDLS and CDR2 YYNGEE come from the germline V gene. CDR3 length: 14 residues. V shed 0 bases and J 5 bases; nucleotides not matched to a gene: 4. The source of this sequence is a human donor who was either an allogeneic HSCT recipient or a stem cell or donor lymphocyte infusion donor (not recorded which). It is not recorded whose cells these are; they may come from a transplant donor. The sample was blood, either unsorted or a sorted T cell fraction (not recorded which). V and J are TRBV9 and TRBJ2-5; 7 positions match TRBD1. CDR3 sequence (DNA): TGTGCCAGCAGCGTAGGACAGGGCGAGGAGACCCAGTACTTC. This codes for CASSVGQGEETQYF.